The 25 T cell receptor beta chains below come from one sample, sequenced in a study of tumor-infiltrating lymphocytes in localized non-small cell lung cancer. Generated by immunoSEQ multiplex PCR, the TCRdb table keeps only in-frame clones and is missing some. Of about 6,500 clones in the sample, about 65% were seen once. Material for sequencing was uninvolved lung tissue not adjacent to the tumor. The receptors here all came from a human donor with non-small cell lung cancer.

The gene calls are TRBV4-3 and TRBJ1-3; D gene uncertain. The CDR3 length is 12 residues. From germline, CDR1 is LGHNA and CDR2 YSLEER. Trimming left V 3 bases short and J 12 bases short, with 12 bases between. In nucleotides, the CDR3 is TGCGCCAGCAGCCAGGGTAGTTCCCACATATATTTT. It yields the protein CASSQGSSHIYF.

The gene calls are TRBV11-2 and TRBJ2-5, with TRBD2 matching over 11 bases. Germline V gene data show CDR1 as SGHAT and CDR2 as FQNNGV. The CDR3 has 18 amino acids. Losses at the gene ends were 5 bases for V and 5 bases for J; bases not matched to a gene: 16. This CDR3 reads CASSRTPLAGDRPETQYF. In DNA form, the CDR3 reads TGTGCCAGCAGCCGCACCCCACTAGCGGGGGACCGCCCGGAGACCCAGTACTTC.

The rearrangement uses TRBV19 and TRBJ1-5; D gene unclear. The CDR3 runs to 13 residues. Germline V gives CDR1 LNHDA, CDR2 SQIVND (reference sequence). The V end was cut by 6 bases, the J end by 5 bases, with 11 bases between. In DNA, the CDR3 is TGTGCCAGTAGCCCCGGAAGGGATCAGCCCCAGCATTTT. This encodes CASSPGRDQPQHF.

This clone appeared a few times. This chain joins TRBV5-1 and TRBJ1-6; 7 nucleotides match TRBD1. Germline V lookup: CDR1 SGHRS, CDR2 YFSETQ. The CDR3 is 14 residues long. Germline trimming cut 2 bases from V and 8 bases from J; bases unmatched to any gene: 4. CDR3 protein: CASSFGQADSPLHF. The DNA for the CDR3 is TGCGCCAGCAGCTTCGGACAGGCTGATTCACCCCTCCACTTT.

The CDR3 nucleotides are TGTGCCAGCAGTTCTCCGGGACAGGGGGCGTATGAAAAACTGTTTTTT. Translation: CASSSPGQGAYEKLFF. V gene TRBV27 combines with J gene TRBJ1-4; TRBD1 matches 12 bases. The CDR3 extends over 16 amino acids. Germline lookup yields CDR1 MNHEY and CDR2 SMNVEV (reference sequence). V gave up 4 bases and J gave up 6 bases; unmatched junction bases: 6.

In DNA form, the CDR3 reads TGCGCCAGCAGCTCCACTTCCTCTAACTATGGCTACACCTTC. It codes for CASSSTSSNYGYTF. V usage is TRBV5-1 and J usage is TRBJ1-2; D is uncertain. Germline V gene sequence: CDR1 SGHRS, CDR2 YFSETQ. V lost 3 bases to trimming and J lost 0 bases, with 9 bases between them. The CDR3 loop spans 14 amino acids.

The chain uses TRBV14 and TRBJ2-2, with no clear D. This CDR3 comprises 14 residues. Germline V CDR1 and CDR2: SGHDN, FVKESK. The germline V and J ends were trimmed by 3 bases and 3 bases, with 8 bases remaining between them. CDR3 loop: CASSQPGYTGELFF. The CDR3 DNA reads TGTGCCAGCAGCCAGCCCGGATACACCGGGGAGCTGTTTTTT.

This chain joins TRBV6-1 and TRBJ1-5; D gene ambiguous. The V end lost 2 bases, the J end lost 11 bases, and 10 bases lay between the germline ends. CDR3 length: 12 residues. CDR1 is MNHNS, CDR2 SASEGT, per germline. CDR3 in amino acids: CASSEWGVAQHF. CDR3 sequence (DNA): TGTGCCAGCAGTGAATGGGGTGTGGCCCAGCATTTT.

This clone was counted only a few times. The gene calls are TRBV19 and TRBJ2-3; D tentatively reads TRBD1 or TRBD2 (6 bases each). Germline V gene sequence: CDR1 LNHDA, CDR2 SQIVND (reference sequence). Trimming cost V 5 bases and J 3 bases, with 15 bases left between them. The CDR3 extends over 15 amino acids. The CDR3 here is CASSDGGLGTDTQYF. The CDR3, as DNA: TGTGCCAGTAGTGATGGGGGGCTGGGGACAGATACGCAGTATTTT.

In DNA form, the CDR3 reads TGTGCCAGCAGCCCTACAGGGTTGAACACTGAAGCTTTCTTT. This translates into CASSPTGLNTEAFF. The chain combines TRBV7-6 with TRBJ1-1; D perhaps matches TRBD1 (6 bases). Per germline, CDR1 SGHVS and CDR2 FNYEAQ. The CDR3 is 14 amino acids. The V end lost 5 bases, the J end lost 0 bases, and 10 bases lay between the germline ends.

This clone was seen a handful of times. The genes are TRBV29-1 and TRBJ1-2; the D gene is possibly TRBD1 (5 bases). The CDR3 consists of 16 residues. Trimming removed 3 bases from V and 1 base from J, with 18 bases in between. The germline V gene encodes CDR1 SQVTM and CDR2 ANQGSEA. The CDR3 here is CSVEGGWHVINYGYTF. The CDR3 DNA reads as TGCAGCGTTGAGGGGGGATGGCACGTAATTAACTATGGCTACACCTTC.

This clone was recorded only once. In DNA, the CDR3 is TGCGCCAGCAGCTTGGCTACCACGAACACCGGGGAGCTGTTTTTT. It yields the protein CASSLATTNTGELFF. The V gene is TRBV5-1, the J gene TRBJ2-2; D is ambiguous. There are 15 residues in the CDR3. Trimming stripped 0 bases from V and 0 bases from J, with 6 bases between. The germline V gene encodes CDR1 SGHRS and CDR2 YFSETQ.

The V call is TRBV29-1, the J call TRBJ1-2; a weak D match, TRBD1 (5 bases). Trimming stripped 3 bases from V and 4 bases from J, with 12 bases between. Germline V CDR1 and CDR2: SQVTM, ANQGSEA. This CDR3 region has 13 residues. CDR3 sequence: CSVDREGSYGYTF. The CDR3 DNA reads as TGCAGCGTTGACAGGGAAGGGAGCTATGGCTACACCTTC. Filled out from reference TRBV29-1 and TRBJ1-2, the complete variable domain reads SAVISQKPSRDICQRGTSLTIQCQVDSQVTMMFWYRQQPGQSLTLIATANQGSEATYESGFVIDKFPISRPNLTFSTLTVSNMSPEDSSIYLCSVDREGSYGYTFGSGTRLTVV.

V and J are TRBV4-1 and TRBJ1-6, with D perhaps matching TRBD1 (6 bases). Trimming took 2 bases from V and 10 from J, leaving 18 bases between them. CDR3 length equals 16 residues. The V gene's germline CDR1 is MGHRA and CDR2 YSYEKL. The CDR3 protein is CASSQLVGGRGSPLHF. CDR3 nucleotides: TGCGCCAGCAGCCAACTTGTCGGGGGGAGGGGGTCACCCCTCCACTTT.

This chain connects TRBV29-1 to TRBJ2-1; 7 nucleotides agree with TRBD2. Germline CDR1 reads SQVTM; CDR2 reads ANQGSEA. The CDR3 extends over 16 amino acids. After removal of 4 bases from V and 7 bases from J, the junction contained 16 bases not matched to a gene. The CDR3 protein is CSVGPRTGGSGNEQFF. In DNA form, the CDR3 reads TGCAGCGTTGGACCCCGGACGGGGGGTTCGGGGAATGAGCAGTTCTTC.

DNA for the CDR3: TGTGCCAGCAGTGAGTCGTTATCACCCCTCCACTTT. This encodes CASSESLSPLHF. The chain is built from TRBV2 and TRBJ1-6; D ambiguous. The germline gives CDR1 SNHLY, CDR2 FYNNEI. This CDR3 comprises 12 residues. V gave up 3 bases and J gave up 10 bases, with 7 bases separating them. Filled out from reference TRBV2 and TRBJ1-6, the complete variable domain reads EPEVTQTPSHQVTQMGQEVILRCVPISNHLYFYWYRQILGQKVEFLVSFYNNEISEKSEIFDDQFSVERPDGSNFTLKIRSTKLEDSAMYFCASSESLSPLHFGNGTRLTVT.

This clone was seen only a few times. This sequence joins TRBV29-1 and TRBJ2-7; D may be TRBD1 (5 bases). CDR1 SQVTM and CDR2 ANQGSEA come from the germline V gene. V lost 1 base, J lost 3 bases, and 10 bases lay in between. There are 13 residues in the CDR3. Here the CDR3 DNA reads TGCAGCGTTGAAGCTCGGCAGGGCTACGAGCAGTACTTC. Encoded protein: CSVEARQGYEQYF.

This clone occurred a few times. The chain has TRBV5-1 and TRBJ1-1; no clear D. Trimming stripped 2 bases from V and 8 bases from J, with 7 bases between. This CDR3 comprises 11 residues. CDR1 is SGHRS, CDR2 YFSETQ, per germline. The CDR3 protein is CASSFGGEAFF. The CDR3 nucleotides are TGCGCCAGCAGCTTCGGCGGGGAAGCTTTCTTT.

This sequence joins TRBV28 and TRBJ1-5, with D perhaps matching TRBD1 (5 bases). Germline V gene data show CDR1 as MDHEN and CDR2 as SYDVKM. V shed 5 bases and J shed 4 bases, with 15 bases lying between them. This CDR3 contains 15 residues. CDR3 sequence: CASSPTVDRNQPQHF. The CDR3 DNA reads as TGTGCCAGCAGTCCGACAGTAGACCGAAATCAGCCCCAGCATTTT.

The V gene is TRBV7-8, the J gene TRBJ2-4; tentative D call: TRBD1 (6 bases). From germline, CDR1 is SGHVS and CDR2 FQNEAQ. Trimming took 1 base from V and 0 from J, leaving 10 bases between them. This CDR3 contains 16 residues. The CDR3 sequence: CASSLDRDVAKNIQYF. Written as DNA, the CDR3 is TGTGCCAGCAGCTTAGACAGGGACGTAGCCAAAAACATTCAGTACTTC.

This chain uses TRBV11-2 with TRBJ1-1; tentative D call: TRBD1 (5 bases). The V and J ends lost 6 bases and 4 bases respectively, with 15 bases between them. Germline CDR1 is SGHAT and CDR2 is FQNNGV. The CDR3 spans 14 residues. Here the CDR3 reads CASSSTGGGTEAFF. CDR3 bases: TGTGCCAGCAGTTCTACGGGGGGAGGCACTGAAGCTTTCTTT.

The chain links TRBV30 to TRBJ1-5, with 7 bases lining up with TRBD1. Germline V lookup: CDR1 GTSNPN, CDR2 SVGIG (reference sequence). With V trimmed by 1 base and J by 7 bases, 7 bases remained unmatched. The CDR3 contains 14 residues. The CDR3 DNA follows: TGTGCCTGGAGTGGCAGACAGGGATGGCAGCCCCAGCATTTT. It codes for CAWSGRQGWQPQHF.

This chain joins TRBV7-2 and TRBJ1-2, with a weak D call TRBD1 (6 bases). The CDR3 loop spans 16 amino acids. V was cut by 0 bases and J by 3 bases, with 14 bases left in between. Germline V gene sequence: CDR1 SGHTA, CDR2 FQGNSA. CDR3 residues: CASSLAFWGQDYGYTF. DNA for the CDR3: TGTGCCAGCAGCTTAGCTTTCTGGGGGCAGGACTATGGCTACACCTTC.

The rearrangement uses TRBV30 and TRBJ1-5; 11 nucleotides agree with TRBD1. The CDR3 totals 14 residues. The germline V gene encodes CDR1 GTSNPN and CDR2 SVGIG (reference sequence). The junction had 4 bases not matched to a gene; V was cut back by 3 bases and J by 6 bases. The CDR3, as DNA: TGTGCCTGGAGCCGGACAGGGGGCATTCAGCCCCAGCATTTT. Its protein is CAWSRTGGIQPQHF.

The J gene is TRBJ1-1, the V gene TRBV10-3, with 8 bases that match TRBD1. Trimming at V came to 0 bases and at J to 2 bases, leaving 8 bases not matched to a gene. The germline CDR1 and CDR2 sequences are ENHRY and SYGVKD. This CDR3 has 17 residues. The DNA of the CDR3 is TGTGCCATCAGTGAGTCCAGGAAAACAGGGGGAAACACTGAAGCTTTCTTT. Translated, it gives CAISESRKTGGNTEAFF.